This T cell receptor beta chain was sequenced for a study of T cells in Graves' hyperthyroidism and ophthalmopathy. Study-wide findings and caveats: Blood samples included most of the expanded thyroid clonotypes exceeding 0.001.

Uncontrolled infection, other autoimmune disease, pregnancy and lactation each barred patients from inclusion. Trimming pared 6 bases from V and 4 bases from J, leaving 6 bases between. The length of the CDR3 is 12 residues. Amplification of TCR beta CDR3 regions was performed using RNA transcripts as template. Primed by the HTBI set, a first-round RT-PCR was run on the TCR CDR3. TCRdb passed the multiplex PCR reads through MiXCR, listing each CDR3 protein once. The sample yields roughly 260,000 distinct CDR3 sequences, approximately 14% seen once. This clonotype occurred many times. Its antigen is undetermined.

The chain employs TRBV12-3 or TRBV12-4 and TRBJ2-2, with D unclear. Sequenced material: blood. This clonotype was sampled from a woman between 35 and 50 years old with Graves' hyperthyroidism that later progressed to Graves' ophthalmopathy. The CDR3 nucleotides are TGTGCCAGCAGCTGGGTCACCGGGGAGCTGTTTTTT. Amino acid sequence: CASSWVTGELFF.